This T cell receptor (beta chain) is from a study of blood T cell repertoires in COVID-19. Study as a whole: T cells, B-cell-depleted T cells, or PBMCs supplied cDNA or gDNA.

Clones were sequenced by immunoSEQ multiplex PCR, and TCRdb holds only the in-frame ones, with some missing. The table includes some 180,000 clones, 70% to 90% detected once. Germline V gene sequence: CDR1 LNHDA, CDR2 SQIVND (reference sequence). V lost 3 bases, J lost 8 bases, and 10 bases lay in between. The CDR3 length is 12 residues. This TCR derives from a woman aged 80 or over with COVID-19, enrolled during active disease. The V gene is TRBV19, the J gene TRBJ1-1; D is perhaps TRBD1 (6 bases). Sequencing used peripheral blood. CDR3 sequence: CASSIQTGEAFF. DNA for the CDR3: TGTGCCAGTAGTATTCAGACAGGAGAAGCTTTCTTT.